This T cell receptor beta chain appears in the sequencing data of a study of early T cells in non-severe SARS-CoV-2 infection. About the study: The sequenced material was bulk RNA from unsorted whole blood, and its chains were unpaired. Study-level findings and limits: Private and CD4 specificities were missed by VDJdb matching, skewed to anti-spike CD8.

At least ten counts were recorded for this clonotype. What it binds is not known. The CDR3 loop spans 14 amino acids. V lost 5 bases to trimming and J lost 0 bases, with 11 bases between them. The V gene's germline CDR1 is DFQATT and CDR2 SNEGSKA (reference sequence). Unique molecular identifiers were affixed to single, distinct cDNA molecules. TCRdb itself ran the 5' RACE reads through MiXCR, one entry per CDR3 protein. This table has roughly 12,000 distinct CDR3 sequences, around 4.8% appearing once. The chain recombines TRBV20-1 with TRBJ1-5, with TRBD1 as a possible D gene (6 bases). The sequenced sample consisted of whole blood. The sequence was collected from an adult who was a healthcare worker with PCR-confirmed SARS-CoV-2 infection or an uninfected control (not recorded which). CDR3 sequence (DNA): TGCAGTGCTGCGACAGGTATTAGCAATCAGCCCCAGCATTTT. The encoded protein is CSAATGISNQPQHF.